These 21 T cell receptor beta chains came from one sample sequenced in a study of T cells of healthy individuals (dated by TCRdb to 2016 to 2018). The library was made by 5' RACE. TCRdb names Illumina MiSeq as the instrument used. TCRdb redid the processing of the public reads, applying fastp at Q25 and MiXCR, and retained in-frame beta chains. Every distinct CDR3 protein forms one entry, paired with its most common genes and DNA. For this sample there are about 100,000 distinct CDR3 sequences; 17% appear just once. The ten top clones hold 6% to 8% of the sample. These TCRs come from a human donor in good health.

This clonotype was recorded at least ten times. This chain connects TRBV6-2 or TRBV6-3 to TRBJ1-6, with unresolved D. The CDR3 runs to 14 residues. Trimming removed 10 bases from V and 5 bases from J, with 15 bases in between. The germline gives CDR1 MNHEY, CDR2 SVGEGT. CDR3 region: CAIQGRTDNSPLHF. CDR3 coding DNA: TGTGCCATACAAGGACGGACTGATAATTCACCCCTCCACTTT.

The DNA for the CDR3 is TGTGCCAGTAGCGACCGGTACTACGAGCAGTACTTC. Translated: CASSDRYYEQYF. The chain uses TRBV19 and TRBJ2-7; no clear D. This CDR3 is built from 12 residues. With 6 bases removed from V and 3 bases from J, the gap between germline ends came to 9 bases. The germline gives CDR1 LNHDA, CDR2 SQIVND (reference sequence).

The chain links TRBV11-2 to TRBJ2-2, with D unresolved. The germline V gene has CDR1 SGHAT and CDR2 FQNNGV. This CDR3 has 14 amino acids. V gave up 0 bases and J gave up 4 bases, with 6 bases separating them. Here the CDR3 reads CASSLEGITGELFF. The DNA for the CDR3 is TGTGCCAGCAGCTTAGAGGGGATCACCGGGGAGCTGTTTTTT.

The sample holds a few counts of this clonotype. The rearrangement joins TRBV27 to TRBJ1-5, with D tentatively TRBD1 (5 bases). The germline V gene has CDR1 MNHEY and CDR2 SMNVEV (reference sequence). V was clipped by 7 bases and J by 3 bases, with 16 bases between them. This CDR3 is built from 15 residues. The CDR3 spells CASILSWGSNQPQHF. The CDR3 coding sequence is TGTGCCAGCATCCTGTCCTGGGGGTCCAATCAGCCCCAGCATTTT.

The chain uses TRBV5-1 and TRBJ2-1; D assignment may be TRBD1 or TRBD2 (5 bases each). V lost 4 bases to trimming and J lost 5 bases, with 19 bases between them. Germline CDR1 is SGHRS and CDR2 is YFSETQ. This CDR3 is 16 amino acids long. CDR3 in amino acids: CASSLGVGVLNNEQFF. DNA of the CDR3: TGCGCCAGCAGCCTGGGGGTGGGGGTTTTGAACAATGAGCAGTTCTTC.

The gene calls are TRBV15 and TRBJ2-5, with D possibly matching TRBD1 (6 bases). The V end was cut by 3 bases, the J end by 7 bases, with 9 bases between. Germline CDR1 reads LNHNV; CDR2 reads YYDKDF (reference sequence). The CDR3 is 12 residues long. This chain's CDR3 is CATSSLQGTQYF. CDR3 DNA: TGTGCCACCAGCAGCCTACAGGGGACCCAGTACTTC.

This clonotype was observed a handful of times. The DNA of the CDR3 is TGTGCCAGTAGTATAGATTTGGACAGGGTAAATCAGCCCCAGCATTTT. Translated, it gives CASSIDLDRVNQPQHF. The chain couples TRBV19 to TRBJ1-5; TRBD1 matches at 8 bases. Germline V gene data show CDR1 as LNHDA and CDR2 as SQIVND (reference sequence). After removal of 0 bases from V and 4 bases from J, the junction contained 5 bases not matched to a gene. The CDR3 is 16 residues long.

This clonotype was found a few times. The V and J genes are TRBV20-1 and TRBJ2-3; the D gene is possibly TRBD2 (5 bases). Trimming removed 3 bases from V and 14 bases from J, with 18 bases in between. This CDR3 has 12 residues. Germline CDR1 and CDR2: DFQATT and SNEGSKA (reference sequence). This chain's CDR3 is CSARSGIQLAYF. CDR3 nucleotide sequence: TGCAGTGCTAGGTCCGGGATTCAATTGGCGTATTTT.

The table lists this clonotype with a few counts. The chain joins TRBV7-9 to TRBJ2-7; 14 bases line up with TRBD2. The germline V gene encodes CDR1 SEHNR and CDR2 FQNEAQ (reference sequence). There are 16 residues in the CDR3. The V and J ends lost 5 bases and 2 bases, in that order; junction bases with no gene match: 5. CDR3 sequence: CASSEGLAGVPYEQYF. The CDR3 coding sequence is TGTGCCAGCAGCGAGGGACTAGCGGGGGTCCCCTACGAGCAGTACTTC.

There are many counts of this clonotype. The chain combines TRBV11-1 with TRBJ2-7, with no clear D. The CDR3 covers 14 residues. The germline CDR1 and CDR2 sequences are SGHAT and FQDESV (reference sequence). The V end was cut by 0 bases, the J end by 0 bases, with 6 bases between. Written as DNA, the CDR3 is TGTGCCAGCAGCTTAGCGACAAGCTCCTACGAGCAGTACTTC. Its protein is CASSLATSSYEQYF.

This clonotype was recorded many times. This sequence joins TRBV6-4 and TRBJ2-2; TRBD1 or TRBD2 may be the D gene (5 bases each). Germline V gene lookup returns CDR1 MRHNA and CDR2 SNTAGT. V lost 0 bases and J 0 bases, leaving 8 bases between the germline ends. This CDR3 contains 16 residues. In nucleotides, the CDR3 is TGTGCCAGCAGTGACTCGGGGACGACGAACACCGGGGAGCTGTTTTTT. Translation: CASSDSGTTNTGELFF.

V and J are TRBV5-1 and TRBJ2-1, with 7 bases fitting TRBD2. The CDR3 runs to 15 residues. Germline CDR1 SGHRS, CDR2 YFSETQ. Trimming removed 0 bases from V and 4 bases from J; junction bases left unmatched: 4. DNA for the CDR3: TGCGCCAGCAGCTTGGATCTGGGAGGGTACAATGAGCAGTTCTTC. Its protein is CASSLDLGGYNEQFF. The full variable domain, rest sourced from reference TRBV5-1 and TRBJ2-1, is KAGVTQTPRYLIKTRGQQVTLSCSPISGHRSVSWYQQTPGQGLQFLFEYFSETQRNKGNFPGRFSGRQFSNSRSEMNVSTLELGDSALYLCASSLDLGGYNEQFFGPGTRLTVL.

The gene calls are TRBV11-2 and TRBJ2-3; TRBD2 matches 9 bases. The CDR3 runs 18 residues. V lost 1 base and J lost 1; bases outside the gene matches: 9. The germline V gene has CDR1 SGHAT and CDR2 FQNNGV. The CDR3 spells CASSLGTAGLAGTDTQYF. DNA for the CDR3: TGTGCCAGCAGCTTAGGCACGGCGGGACTAGCAGGCACAGATACGCAGTATTTT.

The chain couples TRBV4-1 to TRBJ1-4; a weak D match, TRBD1 (6 bases). The germline V and J ends were trimmed by 0 bases and 6 bases, with 14 bases remaining between them. The CDR3 spans 16 residues. Germline CDR1 reads MGHRA; CDR2 reads YSYEKL. This CDR3 is CASSQDQAGVHEKLFF. In DNA form, the CDR3 reads TGCGCCAGCAGCCAAGATCAGGCAGGGGTCCATGAAAAACTGTTTTTT.

The rearrangement joins TRBV5-4 to TRBJ1-2, with D tentatively TRBD1 (6 bases). Trimming removed 5 bases at V and 4 bases at J, with 15 bases between. The CDR3 totals 14 residues. The germline V gene has CDR1 SGHNT and CDR2 YYREEE (reference sequence). The CDR3 DNA follows: TGTGCCAGCAGTACGGACAGCCCTGCCTATGGCTACACCTTC. This encodes CASSTDSPAYGYTF.

The chain couples TRBV27 to TRBJ2-5, with D possibly being TRBD2 (5 bases). V lost 5 bases and J lost 2, with 9 bases in between. The germline CDR1 and CDR2 sequences are MNHEY and SMNVEV (reference sequence). The CDR3 has 13 amino acids. CDR3 amino acids: CASSAGRQETQYF. The CDR3 region has the DNA TGTGCCAGCAGTGCTGGGAGACAAGAGACCCAGTACTTC.

This rearrangement joins TRBV18 to TRBJ2-7, with TRBD1 identical over 9 bases. The germline CDR1 and CDR2 sequences are KGHSH and LQKENI. The CDR3 loop spans 18 amino acids. J gave up 3 bases and V 0 bases, and 12 bases lay outside the gene matches. The CDR3, as DNA: TGTGCCAGCTCACCACCGCTCTGGGACAGGGTGTCAGTCTACGAGCAGTACTTC. Protein product: CASSPPLWDRVSVYEQYF.

The chain combines TRBV4-2 with TRBJ2-7; no clear D gene. The CDR3 is made up of 15 amino acids. Germline-derived CDR1 and CDR2 are LGHNA and YNFKEQ. V was pared by 0 bases and J by 7 bases, with 16 bases between. The CDR3 loop reads CASSQETAVYNEQYF. The CDR3 DNA follows: TGTGCCAGCAGCCAAGAAACGGCGGTCTACAATGAGCAGTACTTC.

This clonotype was observed a handful of times. The chain employs TRBV9 and TRBJ2-2; 11 bases fit TRBD1. The germline CDR1 and CDR2 sequences are SGDLS and YYNGEE. The CDR3 sequence is 15 residues long. J lost 4 bases, V lost 5 bases, and 4 bases had no gene match. The CDR3 DNA sequence: TGTGCCAGCAGGAAGGGGACAGGGGGCACCGGGGAGCTGTTTTTT. Translated, it gives CASRKGTGGTGELFF.

The genes are TRBV28 and TRBJ2-7; tentative D call: TRBD1 (6 bases). The germline gives CDR1 MDHEN, CDR2 SYDVKM. V was shortened by 11 bases and J by 0 bases, with 11 bases between the two germline ends. The CDR3 has 12 amino acids. CDR3 in amino acids: CASTGHSYEQYF. In nucleotides, the CDR3 is TGTGCCTCCACAGGGCACTCCTACGAGCAGTACTTC.

The chain carries TRBV10-2 and TRBJ1-5, with 8 bases identical to TRBD1. The length of the CDR3 is 16 residues. Germline CDR1 WSHSY, CDR2 SAAADI. Losses at the gene ends were 3 bases for V and 7 bases for J; bases not matched to a gene: 11. The CDR3, as DNA: TGCGCCAGCAGTGACGGGGCAGGGGGCGCGGACCAGCCCCAGCATTTT. Protein sequence: CASSDGAGGADQPQHF.